The clone carrying this T cell receptor (beta chain) is a singleton in its sample. Some clones are missing from TCRdb's copy, which holds only in-frame ones; the method was immunoSEQ multiplex PCR. The table shows tens of thousands of clones, with 78% occurring only once. This sample is part of a study of blood T cell repertoires in COVID-19. Across the study: COVID-19 samples, acute and convalescent, were from the United States, Italy and Spain.

The CDR3 loop spans 14 amino acids. V lost 4 bases to trimming and J lost 3 bases, with 12 bases between them. The specimen sequenced was peripheral blood. The chain joins TRBV23-1 to TRBJ1-1, with D tentatively TRBD1 (5 bases). TRBV23-1 is an ORF, and what it does is uncertain. This clonotype was obtained from a man aged 80 or over with acute or convalescent COVID-19. Here the CDR3 DNA reads TGCGCCAGCAGTCGACCGACAGACGACACTGAAGCTTTCTTT. As protein: CASSRPTDDTEAFF.